The clone carrying this T cell receptor beta chain appeared a few times. In the original analysis: Researchers report that nucleated cell counts were estimated from reference gene primer amplification. Method: immunoSEQ multiplex PCR; TCRdb's copy keeps in-frame clones and lacks some. V and J calls and clone size are given by that table; D and trimming were obtained from the DNA. The sample consists of 150,000 or so clones, 60% to 80% of them appearing once. CDR1 and CDR2 from the germline V gene are SEHNR and FQNEAQ (reference sequence). Trimming removed 2 bases from V and 3 bases from J, with 10 bases in between. The CDR3 sequence is 14 residues long. The data stem from a study of blood T cell repertoires in COVID-19. Study-level information: The United States, Italy and Spain were the sources of the acute and convalescent COVID-19 samples. The cDNA or gDNA used as material had been derived from T cells, B-cell-depleted T cells, or PBMCs.

The source of this sequence is a woman aged 45-65 years with active or convalescent COVID-19. The chain joins TRBV7-9 to TRBJ1-1; D uncertain. Sequencing input: peripheral blood. The CDR3 nucleotides are TGTGCCAGCAGCTTAACCCCGCCGGACACTGAAGCTTTCTTT. Translating it yields CASSLTPPDTEAFF.